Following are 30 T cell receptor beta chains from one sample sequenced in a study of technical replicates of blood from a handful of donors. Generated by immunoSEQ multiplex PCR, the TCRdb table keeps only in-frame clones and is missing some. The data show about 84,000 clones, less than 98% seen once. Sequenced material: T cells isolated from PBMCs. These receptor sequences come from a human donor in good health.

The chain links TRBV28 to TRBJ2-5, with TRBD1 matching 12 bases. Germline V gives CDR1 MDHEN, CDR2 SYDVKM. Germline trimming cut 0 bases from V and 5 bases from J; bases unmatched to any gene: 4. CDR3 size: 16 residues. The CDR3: CASSLWGTGGLETQYF. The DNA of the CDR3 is TGTGCCAGCAGTTTATGGGGGACAGGGGGCTTGGAGACCCAGTACTTC.

In nucleotides, the CDR3 is TGTGCCAGCAGTTGGGCCAGCATCAATCAGCCCCAGCATTTT. Translation: CASSWASINQPQHF. This chain joins TRBV6-1 and TRBJ1-5; unclear D gene. The CDR3 consists of 14 residues. V dropped 5 bases and J dropped 3 bases, with 11 bases sitting between them. Germline CDR1 reads MNHNS; CDR2 reads SASEGT.

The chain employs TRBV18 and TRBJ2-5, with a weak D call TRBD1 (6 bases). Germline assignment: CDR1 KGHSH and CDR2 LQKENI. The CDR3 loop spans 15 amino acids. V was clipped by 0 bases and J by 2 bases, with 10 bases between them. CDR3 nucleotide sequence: TGTGCCAGCTCACCACCTACGACAGGACAAGAGACCCAGTACTTC. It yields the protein CASSPPTTGQETQYF.

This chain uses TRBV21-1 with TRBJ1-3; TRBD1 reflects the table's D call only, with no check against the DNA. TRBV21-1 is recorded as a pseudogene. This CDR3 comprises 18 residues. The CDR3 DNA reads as TGTGCCACCTCAAGGACAGTAGTCCCCAACAGCTCTGGAAACACCATATATTTT. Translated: CATSRTVVPNSSGNTIYF.

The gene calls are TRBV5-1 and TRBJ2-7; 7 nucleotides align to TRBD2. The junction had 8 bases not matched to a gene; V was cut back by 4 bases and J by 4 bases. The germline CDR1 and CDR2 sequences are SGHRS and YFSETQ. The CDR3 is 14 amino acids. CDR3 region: CASSGGGWGYEQYF. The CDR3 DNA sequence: TGCGCCAGCAGCGGCGGGGGATGGGGTTACGAGCAGTACTTC.

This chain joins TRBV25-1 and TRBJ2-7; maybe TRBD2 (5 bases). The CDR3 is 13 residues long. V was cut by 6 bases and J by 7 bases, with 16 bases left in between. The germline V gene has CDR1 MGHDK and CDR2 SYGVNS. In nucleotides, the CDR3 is TGTGCCAGCAGCGTCCGCGGGCTTGGGGAGCAGTACTTC. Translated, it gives CASSVRGLGEQYF.

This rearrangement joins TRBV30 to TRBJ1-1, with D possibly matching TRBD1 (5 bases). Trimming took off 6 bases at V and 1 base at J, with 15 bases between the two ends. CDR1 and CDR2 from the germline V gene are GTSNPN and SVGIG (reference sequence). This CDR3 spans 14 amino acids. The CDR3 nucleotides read TGTGCCTGCCATGTGGGGGGAGCGAACACTGAAGCTTTCTTT. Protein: CACHVGGANTEAFF.

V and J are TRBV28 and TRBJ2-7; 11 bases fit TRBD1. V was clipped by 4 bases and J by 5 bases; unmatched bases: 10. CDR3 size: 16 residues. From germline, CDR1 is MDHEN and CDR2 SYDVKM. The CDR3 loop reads CASSYTLWDRGNEQYF. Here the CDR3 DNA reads TGTGCCAGCAGTTATACCCTCTGGGACAGGGGGAACGAGCAGTACTTC.

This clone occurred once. CDR3 DNA: TGTGCCAGCAGCGCACGACTGGGACAGGGAAACCCCCCCACCTTC. Translation gives CASSARLGQGNPPTF. The chain is built from TRBV11-2 and TRBJ1-2; 9 positions agree with TRBD1. Germline V gives CDR1 SGHAT, CDR2 FQNNGV. V lost 5 bases and J lost 13; bases outside the gene matches: 17. This CDR3 comprises 15 residues. Together with reference TRBV11-2 and TRBJ1-2, the CDR3 gives the full variable domain: EAGVAQSPRYKIIEKRQSVAFWCNPISGHATLYWYQQILGQGPKLLIQFQNNGVVDDSQLPKDRFSAERLKGVDSTLKIQPAKLEDSAVYLCASSARLGQGNPPTFGSGTRLTVV.

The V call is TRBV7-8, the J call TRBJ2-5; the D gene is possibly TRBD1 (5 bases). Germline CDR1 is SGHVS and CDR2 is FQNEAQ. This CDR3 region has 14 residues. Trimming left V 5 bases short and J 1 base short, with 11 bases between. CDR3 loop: CASSRSDTQETQYF. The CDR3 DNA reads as TGTGCCAGCAGCCGATCGGACACCCAAGAGACCCAGTACTTC. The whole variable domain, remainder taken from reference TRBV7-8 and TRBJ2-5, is GAGVSQSPRYKVAKRGQDVALRCDPISGHVSLFWYQQALGQGPEFLTYFQNEAQLDKSGLPSDRFFAERPEGSVSTLKIQRTQQEDSAVYLCASSRSDTQETQYFGPGTRLLVL.

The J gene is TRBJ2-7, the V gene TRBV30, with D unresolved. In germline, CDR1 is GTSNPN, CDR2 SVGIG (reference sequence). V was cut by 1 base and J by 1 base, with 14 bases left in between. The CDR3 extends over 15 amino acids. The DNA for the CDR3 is TGTGCCTGGAGTGAGGCGGTCTCAACGTCCTACGAGCAGTACTTC. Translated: CAWSEAVSTSYEQYF.

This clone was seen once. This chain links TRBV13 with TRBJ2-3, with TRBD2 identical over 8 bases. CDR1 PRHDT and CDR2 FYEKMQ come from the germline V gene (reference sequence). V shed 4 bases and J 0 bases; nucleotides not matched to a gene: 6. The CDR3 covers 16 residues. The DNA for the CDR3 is TGTGCCAGCAGCTCGTGGGGCGGGAGGAGCACAGATACGCAGTATTTT. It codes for CASSSWGGRSTDTQYF.

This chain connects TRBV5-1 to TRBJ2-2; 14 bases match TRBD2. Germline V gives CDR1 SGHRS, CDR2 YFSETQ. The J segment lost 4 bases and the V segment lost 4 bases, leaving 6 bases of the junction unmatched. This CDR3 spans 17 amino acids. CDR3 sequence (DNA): TGCGCCAGCAGCCAAGGACTAGCGGGGGGTTCCACCGGGGAGCTGTTTTTT. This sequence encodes CASSQGLAGGSTGELFF.

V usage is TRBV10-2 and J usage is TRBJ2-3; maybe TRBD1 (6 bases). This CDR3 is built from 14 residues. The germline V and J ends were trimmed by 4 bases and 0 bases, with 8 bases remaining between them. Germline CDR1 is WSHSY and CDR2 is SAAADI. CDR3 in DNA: TGCGCCAGCAGTGCGGACAGAAGCACAGATACGCAGTATTTT. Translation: CASSADRSTDTQYF.

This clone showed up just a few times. The DNA of the CDR3 is TGTGCCAGCAGATGGAAGGGACTAGCGGACTTATCGGGGTACGAGCAGTACTTC. Protein sequence: CASRWKGLADLSGYEQYF. This chain joins TRBV11-2 and TRBJ2-7; 11 bases are a match to TRBD2. This CDR3 is 18 amino acids long. CDR1 SGHAT and CDR2 FQNNGV come from the germline V gene. V shed 6 bases, J shed 4 bases, and the junction held 17 bases outside the gene matches.

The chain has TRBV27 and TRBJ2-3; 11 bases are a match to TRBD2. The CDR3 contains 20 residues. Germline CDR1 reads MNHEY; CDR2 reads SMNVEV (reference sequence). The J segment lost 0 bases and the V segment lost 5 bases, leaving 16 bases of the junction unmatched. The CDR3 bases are TGTGCCAGCAGTCCCCTTCTTCCGGGACTAGCGGAATATAGCACAGATACGCAGTATTTT. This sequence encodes CASSPLLPGLAEYSTDTQYF.

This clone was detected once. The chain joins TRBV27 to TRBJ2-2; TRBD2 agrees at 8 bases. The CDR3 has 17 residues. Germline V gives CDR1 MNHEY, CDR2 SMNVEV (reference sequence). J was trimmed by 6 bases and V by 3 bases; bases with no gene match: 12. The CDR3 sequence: CASSLREEYLRAGELFF. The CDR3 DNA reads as TGTGCCAGCAGTTTGCGGGAGGAGTATCTAAGGGCCGGGGAGCTGTTTTTT.

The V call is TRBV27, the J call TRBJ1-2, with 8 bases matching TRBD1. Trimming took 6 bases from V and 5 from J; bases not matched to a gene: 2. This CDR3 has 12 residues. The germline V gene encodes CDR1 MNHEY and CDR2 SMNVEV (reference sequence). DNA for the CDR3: TGTGCCAGCAGAACAGGGGGGTATGGCTACACCTTC. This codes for CASRTGGYGYTF.

CDR3 region: CASSYVPGSTEAFF. CDR3 bases: TGTGCCAGCAGTTACGTTCCGGGGAGTACTGAAGCTTTCTTT. The rearrangement joins TRBV6-5 to TRBJ1-1; D gene unclear. Germline V gene lookup returns CDR1 MNHEY and CDR2 SVGAGI. V shed 2 bases and J shed 5 bases, with 12 bases lying between them. CDR3 length: 14 amino acids.

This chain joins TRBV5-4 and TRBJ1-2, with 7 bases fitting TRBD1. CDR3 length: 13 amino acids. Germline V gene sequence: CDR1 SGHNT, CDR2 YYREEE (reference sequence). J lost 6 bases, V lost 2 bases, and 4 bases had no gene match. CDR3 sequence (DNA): TGTGCCAGCAGCTTTAAGGGGGCGGATGGCTACACCTTC. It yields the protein CASSFKGADGYTF.

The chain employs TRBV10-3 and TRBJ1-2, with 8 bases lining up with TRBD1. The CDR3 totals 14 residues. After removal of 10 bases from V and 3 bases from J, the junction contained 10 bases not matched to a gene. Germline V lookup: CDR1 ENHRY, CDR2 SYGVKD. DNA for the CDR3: TGTGCCACCGGAAAAGGACAGGGCGACTATGGCTACACCTTC. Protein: CATGKGQGDYGYTF.

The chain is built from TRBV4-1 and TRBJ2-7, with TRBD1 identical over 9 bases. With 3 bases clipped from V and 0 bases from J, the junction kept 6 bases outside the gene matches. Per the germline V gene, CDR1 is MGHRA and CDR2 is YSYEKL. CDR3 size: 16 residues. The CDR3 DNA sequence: TGCGCCAGCAGCCACCTTCCGGGACAGGGCTCCTACGAGCAGTACTTC. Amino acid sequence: CASSHLPGQGSYEQYF.

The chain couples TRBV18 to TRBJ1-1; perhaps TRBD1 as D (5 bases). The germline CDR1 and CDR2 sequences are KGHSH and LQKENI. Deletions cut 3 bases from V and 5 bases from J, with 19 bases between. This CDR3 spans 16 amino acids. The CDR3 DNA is TGTGCCAGCTCACCCACCTGGGGCAGGGCAGGGACTGAAGCTTTCTTT. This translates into CASSPTWGRAGTEAFF. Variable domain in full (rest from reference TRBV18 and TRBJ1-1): NAGVMQNPRHLVRRRGQEARLRCSPMKGHSHVYWYRQLPEEGLKFMVYLQKENIIDESGMPKERFSAEFPKEGPSILRIQQVVRGDSAAYFCASSPTWGRAGTEAFFGQGTRLTVV.

The CDR3 DNA follows: TGTGCCAGCAGCTTACGCGGTAGCCCAAGCTCCTACAATGAGCAGTTCTTC. This sequence encodes CASSLRGSPSSYNEQFF. J is TRBJ2-1 and V is TRBV7-8; no clear D gene. This CDR3 has 17 residues. V lost 2 bases, J lost 0 bases, and 14 bases lay in between. Germline lookup yields CDR1 SGHVS and CDR2 FQNEAQ.

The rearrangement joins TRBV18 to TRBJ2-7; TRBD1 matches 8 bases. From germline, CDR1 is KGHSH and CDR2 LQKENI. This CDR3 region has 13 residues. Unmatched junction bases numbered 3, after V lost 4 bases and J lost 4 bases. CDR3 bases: TGTGCCAGCTCACAAGGACAGGGTTACGAGCAGTACTTC. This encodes CASSQGQGYEQYF.

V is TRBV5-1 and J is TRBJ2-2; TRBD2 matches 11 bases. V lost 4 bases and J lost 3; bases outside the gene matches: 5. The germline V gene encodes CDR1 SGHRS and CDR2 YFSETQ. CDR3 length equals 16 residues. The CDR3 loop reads CASSILAGGDTGELFF. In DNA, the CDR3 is TGCGCCAGCAGCATCCTAGCGGGGGGTGACACCGGGGAGCTGTTTTTT.

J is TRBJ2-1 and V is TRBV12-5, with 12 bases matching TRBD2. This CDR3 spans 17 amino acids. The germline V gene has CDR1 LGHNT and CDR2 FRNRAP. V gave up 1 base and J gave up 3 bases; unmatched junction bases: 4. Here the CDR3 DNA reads TGTGCTAGTGGTTTGGGAGAACTAGCGGGAGGCTACAATGAGCAGTTCTTC. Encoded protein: CASGLGELAGGYNEQFF.

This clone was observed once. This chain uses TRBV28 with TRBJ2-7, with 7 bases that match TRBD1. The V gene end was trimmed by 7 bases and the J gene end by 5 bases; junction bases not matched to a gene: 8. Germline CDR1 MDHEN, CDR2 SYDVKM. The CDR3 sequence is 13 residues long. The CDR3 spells CASTPGQEHEQYF. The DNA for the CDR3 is TGTGCCAGCACACCAGGACAGGAACACGAGCAGTACTTC. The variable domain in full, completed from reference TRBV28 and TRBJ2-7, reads DVKVTQSSRYLVKRTGEKVFLECVQDMDHENMFWYRQDPGLGLRLIYFSYDVKMKEKGDIPEGYSVSREKKERFSLILESASTNQTSMYLCASTPGQEHEQYFGPGTRLTVT.

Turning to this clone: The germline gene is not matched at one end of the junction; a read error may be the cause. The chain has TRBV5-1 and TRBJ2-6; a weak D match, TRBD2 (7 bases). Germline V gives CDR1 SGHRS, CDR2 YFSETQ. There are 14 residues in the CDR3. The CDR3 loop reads CASSPREGGNVLTF. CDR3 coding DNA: TGCGCCAGCAGCCCCAGGGAGGGGGGCAACGTCCTGACTTTC.

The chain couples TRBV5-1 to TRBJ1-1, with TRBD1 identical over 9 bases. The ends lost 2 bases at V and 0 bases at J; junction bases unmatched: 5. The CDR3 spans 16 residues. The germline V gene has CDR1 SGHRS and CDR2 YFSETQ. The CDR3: CASSFGTGRMNTEAFF. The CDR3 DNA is TGCGCCAGCAGCTTCGGGACAGGGCGCATGAACACTGAAGCTTTCTTT.